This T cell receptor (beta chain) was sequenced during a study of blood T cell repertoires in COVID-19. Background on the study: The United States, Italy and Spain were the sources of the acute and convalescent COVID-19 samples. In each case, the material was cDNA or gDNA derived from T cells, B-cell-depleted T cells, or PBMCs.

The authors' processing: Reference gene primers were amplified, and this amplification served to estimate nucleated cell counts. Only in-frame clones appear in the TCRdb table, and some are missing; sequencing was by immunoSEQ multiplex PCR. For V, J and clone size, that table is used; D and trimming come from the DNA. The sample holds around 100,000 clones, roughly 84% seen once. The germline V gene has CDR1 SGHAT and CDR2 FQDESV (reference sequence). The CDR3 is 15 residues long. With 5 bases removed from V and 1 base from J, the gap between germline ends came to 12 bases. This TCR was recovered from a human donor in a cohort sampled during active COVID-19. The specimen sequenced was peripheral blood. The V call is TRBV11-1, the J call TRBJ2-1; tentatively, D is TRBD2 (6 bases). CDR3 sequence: CASSQTRRSYNEQFF. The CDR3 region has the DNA TGTGCCAGCAGCCAGACTAGGAGGTCCTACAATGAGCAGTTCTTC.